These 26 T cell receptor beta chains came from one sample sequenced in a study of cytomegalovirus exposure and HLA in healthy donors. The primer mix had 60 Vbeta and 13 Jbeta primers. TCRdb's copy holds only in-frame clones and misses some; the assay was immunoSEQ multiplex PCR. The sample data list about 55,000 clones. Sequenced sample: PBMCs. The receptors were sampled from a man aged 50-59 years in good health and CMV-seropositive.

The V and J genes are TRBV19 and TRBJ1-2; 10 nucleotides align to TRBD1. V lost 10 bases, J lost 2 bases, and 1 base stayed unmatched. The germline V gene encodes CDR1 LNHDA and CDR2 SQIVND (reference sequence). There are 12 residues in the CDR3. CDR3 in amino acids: CATGQGNYGYTF. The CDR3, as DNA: TGTGCCACGGGACAGGGGAACTATGGCTACACCTTC. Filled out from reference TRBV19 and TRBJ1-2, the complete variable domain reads DGGITQSPKYLFRKEGQNVTLSCEQNLNHDAMYWYRQDPGQGLRLIYYSQIVNDFQKGDIAEGYSVSREKKESFPLTVTSAQKNPTAFYLCATGQGNYGYTFGSGTRLTVV.

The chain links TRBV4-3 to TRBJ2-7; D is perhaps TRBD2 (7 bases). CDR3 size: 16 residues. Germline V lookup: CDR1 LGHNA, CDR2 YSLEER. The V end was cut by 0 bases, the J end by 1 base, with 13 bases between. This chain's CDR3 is CASSQEVGGASYEQYF. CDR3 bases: TGCGCCAGCAGCCAAGAGGTGGGGGGGGCGTCCTACGAGCAGTACTTC.

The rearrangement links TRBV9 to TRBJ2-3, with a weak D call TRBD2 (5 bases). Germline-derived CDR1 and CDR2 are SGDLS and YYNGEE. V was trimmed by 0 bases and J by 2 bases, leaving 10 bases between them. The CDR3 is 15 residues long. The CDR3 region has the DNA TGTGCCAGCAGCGTAGGGGCTAGCCCCACAGATACGCAGTATTTT. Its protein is CASSVGASPTDTQYF.

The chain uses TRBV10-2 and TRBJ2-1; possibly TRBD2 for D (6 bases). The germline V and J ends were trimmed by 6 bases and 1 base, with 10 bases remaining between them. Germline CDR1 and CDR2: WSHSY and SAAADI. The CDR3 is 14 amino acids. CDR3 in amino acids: CASRMTRSYNEQFF. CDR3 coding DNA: TGCGCCAGCAGAATGACTAGATCCTACAATGAGCAGTTCTTC.

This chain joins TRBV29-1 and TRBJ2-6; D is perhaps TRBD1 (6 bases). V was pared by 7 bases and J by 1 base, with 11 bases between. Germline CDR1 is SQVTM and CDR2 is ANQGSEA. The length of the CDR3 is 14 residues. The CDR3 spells CSAVTGSGANVLTF. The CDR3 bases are TGCAGCGCTGTTACAGGGTCTGGGGCCAACGTCCTGACTTTC.

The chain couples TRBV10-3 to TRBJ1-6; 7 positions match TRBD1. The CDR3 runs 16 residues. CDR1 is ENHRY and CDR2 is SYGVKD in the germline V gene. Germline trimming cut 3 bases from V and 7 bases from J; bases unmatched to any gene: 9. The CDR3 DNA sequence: TGTGCCATCAGTGAAAAGATCCCACAGGGGAATTCACCCCTCCACTTT. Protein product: CAISEKIPQGNSPLHF.

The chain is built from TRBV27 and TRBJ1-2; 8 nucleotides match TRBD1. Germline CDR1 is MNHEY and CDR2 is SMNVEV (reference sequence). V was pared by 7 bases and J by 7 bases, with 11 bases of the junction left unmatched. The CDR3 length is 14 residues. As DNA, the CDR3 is TGTGCCAGCACCGGACAGGGAATCTGGAGTGGCTACACCTTC. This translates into CASTGQGIWSGYTF.

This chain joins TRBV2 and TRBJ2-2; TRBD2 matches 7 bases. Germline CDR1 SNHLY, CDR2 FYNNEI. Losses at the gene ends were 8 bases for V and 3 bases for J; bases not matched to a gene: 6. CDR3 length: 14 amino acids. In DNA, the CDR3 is TGTGCCAGCCGGGGGGACGGAGACACCGGGGAGCTGTTTTTT. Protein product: CASRGDGDTGELFF.

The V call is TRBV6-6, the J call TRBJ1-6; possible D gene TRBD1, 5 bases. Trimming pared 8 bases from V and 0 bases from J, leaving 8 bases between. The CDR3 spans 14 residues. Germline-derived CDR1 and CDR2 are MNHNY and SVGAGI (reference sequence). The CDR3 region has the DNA TGTGCCAGCTGGCAGGGCTCCTATAATTCACCCCTCCACTTT. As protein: CASWQGSYNSPLHF.

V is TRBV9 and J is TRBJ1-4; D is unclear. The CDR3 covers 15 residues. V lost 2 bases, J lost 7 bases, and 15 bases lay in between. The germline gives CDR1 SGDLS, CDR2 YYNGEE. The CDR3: CASSVGPSGIEKLFF. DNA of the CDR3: TGTGCCAGCAGCGTCGGCCCCTCCGGGATTGAAAAACTGTTTTTT.

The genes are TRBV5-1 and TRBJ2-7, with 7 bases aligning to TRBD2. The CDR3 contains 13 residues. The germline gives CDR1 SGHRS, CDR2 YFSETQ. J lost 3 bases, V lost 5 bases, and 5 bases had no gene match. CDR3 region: CASSPSGIYEQYF. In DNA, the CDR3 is TGCGCCAGCAGTCCTAGCGGCATCTACGAGCAGTACTTC.

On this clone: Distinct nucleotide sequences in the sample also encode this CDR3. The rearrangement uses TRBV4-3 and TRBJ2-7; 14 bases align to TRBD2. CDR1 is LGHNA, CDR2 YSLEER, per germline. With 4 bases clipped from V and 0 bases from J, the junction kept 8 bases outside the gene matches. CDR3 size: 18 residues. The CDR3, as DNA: TGCGCCAGCAGCCTTGGACTAGCGGGGGGATCGATCTCCTACGAGCAGTACTTC. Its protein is CASSLGLAGGSISYEQYF.

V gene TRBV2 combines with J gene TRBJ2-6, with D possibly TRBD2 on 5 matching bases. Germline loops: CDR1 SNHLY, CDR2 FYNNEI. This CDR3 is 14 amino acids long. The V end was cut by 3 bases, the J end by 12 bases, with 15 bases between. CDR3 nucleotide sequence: TGTGCCAGCAGTGATAAGGGAGCTCTGGTCGTCCTGACTTTC. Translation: CASSDKGALVVLTF.

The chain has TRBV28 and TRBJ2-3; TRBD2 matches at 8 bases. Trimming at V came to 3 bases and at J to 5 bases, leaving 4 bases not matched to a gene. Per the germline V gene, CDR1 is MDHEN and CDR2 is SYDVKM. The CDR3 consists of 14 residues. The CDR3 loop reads CASSFSGTGDTQYF. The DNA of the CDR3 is TGTGCCAGCAGTTTTAGCGGGACCGGAGATACGCAGTATTTT.

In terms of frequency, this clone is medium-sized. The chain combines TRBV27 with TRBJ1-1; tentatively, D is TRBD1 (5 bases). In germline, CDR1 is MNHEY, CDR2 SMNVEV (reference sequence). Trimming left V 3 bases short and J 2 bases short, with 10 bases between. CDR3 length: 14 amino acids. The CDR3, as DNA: TGTGCCAGCAGTTTGTCAGGGTACAACACTGAAGCTTTCTTT. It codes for CASSLSGYNTEAFF.

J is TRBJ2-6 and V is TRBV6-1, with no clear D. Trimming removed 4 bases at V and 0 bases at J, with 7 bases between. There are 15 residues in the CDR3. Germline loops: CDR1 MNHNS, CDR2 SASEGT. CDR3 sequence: CASSVPGSGANVLTF. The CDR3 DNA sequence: TGTGCCAGCAGTGTACCCGGCTCTGGGGCCAACGTCCTGACTTTC.

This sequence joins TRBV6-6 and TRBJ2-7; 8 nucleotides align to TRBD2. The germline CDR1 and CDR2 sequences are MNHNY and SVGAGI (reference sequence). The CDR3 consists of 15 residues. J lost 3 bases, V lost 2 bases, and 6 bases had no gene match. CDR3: CASSYPTGTSYEQYF. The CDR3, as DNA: TGTGCCAGCAGTTACCCAACCGGGACTAGCTACGAGCAGTACTTC.

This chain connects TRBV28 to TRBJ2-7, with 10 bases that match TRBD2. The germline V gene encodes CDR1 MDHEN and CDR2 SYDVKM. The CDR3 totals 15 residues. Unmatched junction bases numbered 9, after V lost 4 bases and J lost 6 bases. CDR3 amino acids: CASSSGTSARGEQYF. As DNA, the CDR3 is TGTGCCAGCAGTTCCGGGACTAGCGCTAGGGGCGAGCAGTACTTC.

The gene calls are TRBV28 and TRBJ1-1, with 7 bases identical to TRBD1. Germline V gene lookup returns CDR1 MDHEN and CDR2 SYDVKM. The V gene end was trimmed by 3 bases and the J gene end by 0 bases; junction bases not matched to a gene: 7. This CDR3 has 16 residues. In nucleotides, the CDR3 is TGTGCCAGCAGTTTTCCGAGGACAGGCTTGAACACTGAAGCTTTCTTT. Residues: CASSFPRTGLNTEAFF.

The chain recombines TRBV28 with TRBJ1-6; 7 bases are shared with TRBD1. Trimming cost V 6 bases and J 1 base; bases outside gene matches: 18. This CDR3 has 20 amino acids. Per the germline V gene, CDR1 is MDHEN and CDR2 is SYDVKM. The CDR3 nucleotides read TGTGCCAGCAGCTCAGGGACAGCCAACCCATTTTATTCCTATAATTCACCCCTCCACTTT. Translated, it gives CASSSGTANPFYSYNSPLHF. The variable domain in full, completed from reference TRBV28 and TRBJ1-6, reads DVKVTQSSRYLVKRTGEKVFLECVQDMDHENMFWYRQDPGLGLRLIYFSYDVKMKEKGDIPEGYSVSREKKERFSLILESASTNQTSMYLCASSSGTANPFYSYNSPLHFGNGTRLTVT.

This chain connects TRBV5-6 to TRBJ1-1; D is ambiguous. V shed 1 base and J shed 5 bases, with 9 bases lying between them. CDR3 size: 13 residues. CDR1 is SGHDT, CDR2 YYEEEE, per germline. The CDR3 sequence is CASSLNGRTEAFF. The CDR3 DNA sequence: TGTGCCAGCAGCTTGAACGGGAGGACTGAAGCTTTCTTT. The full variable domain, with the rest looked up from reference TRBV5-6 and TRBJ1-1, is DAGVTQSPTHLIKTRGQQVTLRCSPKSGHDTVSWYQQALGQGPQFIFQYYEEEERQRGNFPDRFSGHQFPNYSSELNVNALLLGDSALYLCASSLNGRTEAFFGQGTRLTVV.

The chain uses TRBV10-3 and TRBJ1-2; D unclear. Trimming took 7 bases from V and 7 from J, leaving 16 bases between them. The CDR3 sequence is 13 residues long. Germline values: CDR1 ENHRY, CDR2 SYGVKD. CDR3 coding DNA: TGTGCCATCACCCCGGGGAGAGAGGGTGGCTACACCTTC. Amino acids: CAITPGREGGYTF.

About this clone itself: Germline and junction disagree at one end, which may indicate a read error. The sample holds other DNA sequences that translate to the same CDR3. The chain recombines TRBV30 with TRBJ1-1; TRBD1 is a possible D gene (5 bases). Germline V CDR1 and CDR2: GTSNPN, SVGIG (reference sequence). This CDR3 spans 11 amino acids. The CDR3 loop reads CAWGRNTEAFF. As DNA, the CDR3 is TGCGCCTGGGGGAGGAACACTGAAGCTTTCTTT.

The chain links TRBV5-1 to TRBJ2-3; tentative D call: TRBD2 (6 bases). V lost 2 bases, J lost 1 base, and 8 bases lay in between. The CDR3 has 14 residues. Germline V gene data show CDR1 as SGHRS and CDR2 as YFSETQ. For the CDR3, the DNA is TGCGCCAGCAGCTTATTAGCGGGCACAGATACGCAGTATTTT. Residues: CASSLLAGTDTQYF.

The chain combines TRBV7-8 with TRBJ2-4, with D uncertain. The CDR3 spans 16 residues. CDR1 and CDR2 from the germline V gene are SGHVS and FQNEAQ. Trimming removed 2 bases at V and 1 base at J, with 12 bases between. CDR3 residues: CASSLPPVSAKNIQYF. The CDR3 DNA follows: TGTGCCAGCAGCTTACCCCCGGTATCGGCCAAAAACATTCAGTACTTC.

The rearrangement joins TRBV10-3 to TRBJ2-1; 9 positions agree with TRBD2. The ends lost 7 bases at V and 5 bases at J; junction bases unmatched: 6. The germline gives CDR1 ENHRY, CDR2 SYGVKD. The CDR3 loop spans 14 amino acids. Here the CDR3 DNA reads TGTGCCATCACCATAGCGGGAGATGACAATGAGCAGTTCTTC. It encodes CAITIAGDDNEQFF.